This T cell receptor (beta chain) was sequenced during a study of vaccination effects on CD4 cells after COVID-19 (dated by TCRdb to 2021 to 2024). Background on the whole study: In the ViraFEST assay, PBMC were stimulated with viral peptide pools, and antigen-specific CD4+ T cell clonotypes were then identified by expansion using TCR sequencing. The Oncomine TCR Beta short-read assay on an Illumina iSeq 100 was used to sequence cultures from other donors in the study. A total of more than 8 COVID-19 convalescent patients and a handful of SARS-CoV-2-naive healthy vaccine recipients were included in the full study. SARS-CoV-2 spike-specific CD4+ TCR repertoires from before and after mRNA vaccination were compared in COVID-19 convalescent patients and in infection-naive vaccine recipients. Each well held two million PBMC cultured in IMDM containing approximately 5% human AB serum, 8.5 to 10 IU/ml IL-2 and gentamicin, along with roughly 10 ug/ml peptides. Post-vaccine samples across the study were collected a median of 72 days after the second dose, with a range of 14 to 241.

V drops 2 bases and J drops 8 bases, leaving 15 bases in between. Taken from the germline V gene (reference sequence), the CDR1 and CDR2 loops are SEHNR and FQNEAQ. There are 14 amino acids in the CDR3, from cysteine to phenylalanine inclusive. The read is trimmed to its CDR3 DNA, 42 bases read in frame from base 1. This clone is a singleton in its sample. Its antigen is unknown. Base quality data are lacking; no much larger clone is found one base away. After around ten days of culture, CD4+ T cells were isolated with the EasySep CD4+ T cell isolation kit. Each participant got two doses of an mRNA SARS-CoV-2 vaccine, either BNT162b2 or mRNA-1273. Negative nucleocapsid antibody results before and after vaccination confirmed that the healthy vaccine recipients had no prior SARS-CoV-2 infection. On days 3 and 7, half of the culture medium was replaced with fresh IL-2-containing medium. Unless noted otherwise, every peptide stimulation condition was grown in triplicate wells. PBMC were separated from whole blood using Ficoll-Paque Plus gradient centrifugation and were then either cryopreserved at -140C or used fresh. The QIAamp micro DNA kit was used to extract genomic DNA from the cultured CD4+ T cells.

Libraries were constructed by the immunoSEQ multiplex PCR assay. TCR beta CDR3 sequencing was performed on DNA from the cultured, isolated CD4+ T cells. On the study's bioinformatics: Non-productive TCR sequences were removed, reads were trimmed to the CDR3 region, and CDR3s of at least 7 amino acids were retained. The MANAFEST web app was used to pick out antigen-specific clonotypes by comparing their expansion in peptide wells with that in reference cultures. To count as positive, a clone had to show expansion at FDR<0.05 compared with the reference and with all other wells, an odds ratio above 5, and a frequency above 0.1% in two replicate wells. A clonotype was called cross-reactive if it was significantly expanded both in SARS-CoV-2 spike wells and in at least one common cold coronavirus spike condition. Levenshtein distance calculated with the stringdist R package was used to assess CDR3 similarity, and unrooted trees were constructed with ape in R 3.6.1. The table comes from immuneACCESS by way of TCRdb, which keeps in-frame sequences with V and J called. Part of the clones is missing from these tables; in studies checked, under half for an unresolved V gene and the rest for unknown reasons. V, J and clone size derive from that table, while D and trimming were established from the DNA sequence. This sample gives approximately 37,000 clones in total; around 66% of them show up just once. Of the sample, about 7.7% falls within the top ten clones.

The paper's findings and limits, for the study overall: Both infection-induced and vaccine-induced clones contracted markedly at late post-vaccination timepoints, which is consistent with waning T cell responses. Among healthy vaccine recipients, nearly all vaccine-induced clones were SARS-CoV-2 mono-reactive, and only 1 of 255 was cross-reactive with common cold coronaviruses. The study was limited by a small number of convalescent patients, and early post-infection timepoints were lacking.

The chain joins TRBV7-9 to TRBJ1-2; TRBD1 might be the D gene, on 5 matching bases. This clonotype was obtained from a human donor who received a COVID-19 vaccine. This specimen consisted of CD4+ T cells from PBMCs cultured without peptide, obtained after COVID-19 vaccination. This receptor carries the CDR3 CASSLLGAGRGYTF. In nucleotides, the sequence is TGTGCCAGCAGCTTATTGGGAGCAGGGCGAGGCTACACCTTC.